Presented here are 10 T cell receptor beta chains from one specimen sequenced in a study of blood T cell repertoires in COVID-19. Only in-frame clones appear in the TCRdb table, and some are missing; sequencing was by immunoSEQ multiplex PCR. Among 100,000 to 150,000 clones listed, roughly four fifths were seen once. Sequencing input: peripheral blood. The receptors were sampled from a woman between 50 and 59 years old with acute or convalescent COVID-19.

The V and J genes are TRBV27 and TRBJ1-2; D possibly corresponds to TRBD1 (5 bases). This CDR3 comprises 15 residues. Germline V gene data show CDR1 as MNHEY and CDR2 as SMNVEV (reference sequence). Trimming shortened V by 6 bases and J by 0 bases, and 14 bases separated the two germline ends. The CDR3 bases are TGTGCCAGCAGCCCCGGGGGGAGATCTAACTATGGCTACACCTTC. Encoded protein: CASSPGGRSNYGYTF.

The rearrangement links TRBV5-4 to TRBJ1-2; 8 bases map to TRBD1. Germline lookup yields CDR1 SGHNT and CDR2 YYREEE (reference sequence). This CDR3 region has 14 residues. The trim removed 2 bases at V and 4 bases at J, leaving 4 bases unmatched. The CDR3, as DNA: TGTGCCAGCAGCTTAGACAGGGGAAGCTATGGCTACACCTTC. Amino acids: CASSLDRGSYGYTF. Supplemented by reference TRBV5-4 and TRBJ1-2, the full variable domain reads ETGVTQSPTHLIKTRGQQVTLRCSSQSGHNTVSWYQQALGQGPQFIFQYYREEENGRGNFPPRFSGLQFPNYSSELNVNALELDDSALYLCASSLDRGSYGYTFGSGTRLTVV.

V gene TRBV28 combines with J gene TRBJ2-6, with a weak D call TRBD1 (5 bases). Germline V gene data show CDR1 as MDHEN and CDR2 as SYDVKM. CDR3 length: 15 residues. V shed 2 bases and J shed 0 bases, with 5 bases lying between them. In DNA form, the CDR3 reads TGTGCCAGCAGTTTACAGGGCTCTGGGGCCAACGTCCTGACTTTC. Its protein is CASSLQGSGANVLTF. Combining the CDR3 with reference TRBV28 and TRBJ2-6 gives the whole variable domain DVKVTQSSRYLVKRTGEKVFLECVQDMDHENMFWYRQDPGLGLRLIYFSYDVKMKEKGDIPEGYSVSREKKERFSLILESASTNQTSMYLCASSLQGSGANVLTFGAGSRLTVL.

V usage is TRBV7-8 and J usage is TRBJ1-4; 7 positions agree with TRBD1. V trimming: 0 bases; J trimming: 0 bases; junction bases outside the gene matches: 16. This CDR3 has 21 amino acids. In germline, CDR1 is SGHVS, CDR2 FQNEAQ. CDR3 amino acids: CASSLARVGQRGFATNEKLFF. The CDR3 DNA sequence: TGTGCCAGCAGCTTAGCAAGGGTGGGACAGCGCGGATTCGCAACTAATGAAAAACTGTTTTTT.

This chain uses TRBV19 with TRBJ2-2; 8 bases match TRBD2. The CDR3 is made up of 14 amino acids. Germline V gene data show CDR1 as LNHDA and CDR2 as SQIVND (reference sequence). V lost 6 bases, J lost 3 bases, and 3 bases stayed unmatched. CDR3 sequence: CASSGRVDTGELFF. Written as DNA, the CDR3 is TGTGCCAGTAGCGGGAGGGTCGACACCGGGGAGCTGTTTTTT.

J is TRBJ1-3 and V is TRBV11-2; 9 nucleotides line up with TRBD1. This CDR3 is 16 amino acids long. Germline CDR1 is SGHAT and CDR2 is FQNNGV. Germline trimming cut 4 bases from V and 3 bases from J; bases unmatched to any gene: 7. The CDR3 here is CASSSDRGISGNTIYF. The DNA for the CDR3 is TGTGCCAGCAGCTCTGACAGGGGGATAAGTGGAAACACCATATATTTT. Using reference TRBV11-2 and TRBJ1-3 for the parts outside the CDR3, the full variable domain is EAGVAQSPRYKIIEKRQSVAFWCNPISGHATLYWYQQILGQGPKLLIQFQNNGVVDDSQLPKDRFSAERLKGVDSTLKIQPAKLEDSAVYLCASSSDRGISGNTIYFGEGSWLTVV.

The gene calls are TRBV29-1 and TRBJ2-1, with TRBD2 matching over 14 bases. Germline V gene data show CDR1 as SQVTM and CDR2 as ANQGSEA. The CDR3 is made up of 16 amino acids. J lost 4 bases, V lost 6 bases, and 8 bases had no gene match. CDR3 coding DNA: TGCAGCGTCACCCGACTAGCGGGAGGGTTGTACAATGAGCAGTTCTTC. Translating it yields CSVTRLAGGLYNEQFF.

The V call is TRBV18, the J call TRBJ1-1; D ambiguous. The germline CDR1 and CDR2 sequences are KGHSH and LQKENI. With 2 bases removed from V and 1 base from J, the gap between germline ends came to 8 bases. The CDR3 length is 14 residues. The CDR3 DNA is TGTGCCAGCTCACCAGAGGGTGGGAACACTGAAGCTTTCTTT. Its protein is CASSPEGGNTEAFF.

This clone was seen once. This sequence joins TRBV6-5 and TRBJ2-7; D possibly corresponds to TRBD2 (6 bases). The CDR3 is made up of 16 amino acids. Germline lookup yields CDR1 MNHEY and CDR2 SVGAGI. V gave up 4 bases and J gave up 2 bases, with 18 bases separating them. The CDR3 DNA sequence: TGTGCCAGCAGTTCCTTGACGGAGGGGATTCCCTACGAGCAGTACTTC. It yields the protein CASSSLTEGIPYEQYF.

The J gene is TRBJ2-7, the V gene TRBV7-8; D is possibly TRBD2 (5 bases). Trimming removed 5 bases at V and 0 bases at J, with 14 bases between. The germline V gene encodes CDR1 SGHVS and CDR2 FQNEAQ. CDR3 length: 15 residues. CDR3 loop: CASSPRRAVSYEQYF. For the CDR3, the DNA is TGTGCCAGCAGCCCCCGGCGGGCGGTCTCCTACGAGCAGTACTTC.